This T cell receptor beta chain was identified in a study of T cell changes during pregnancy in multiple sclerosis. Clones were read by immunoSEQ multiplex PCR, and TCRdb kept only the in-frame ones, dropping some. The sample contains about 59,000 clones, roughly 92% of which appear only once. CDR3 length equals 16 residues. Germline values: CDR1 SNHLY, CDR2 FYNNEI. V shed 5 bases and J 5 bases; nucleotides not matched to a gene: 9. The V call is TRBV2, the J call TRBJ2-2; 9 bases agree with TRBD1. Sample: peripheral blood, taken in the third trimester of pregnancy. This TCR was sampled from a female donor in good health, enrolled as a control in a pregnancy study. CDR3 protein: CASSYNDRGRTGELFF. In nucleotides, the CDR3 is TGTGCCAGCAGTTACAACGACAGGGGGAGGACCGGGGAGCTGTTTTTT.